This TCR beta chain was documented in a study of T cell responses to AZD1222 COVID-19 vaccine. There are 13 residues in the CDR3. V lost 1 base and J 1 base, leaving 5 bases between the germline ends. Germline V CDR1 and CDR2: SGHAT, FQDESV (reference sequence). This clone showed up just once. What it binds is not known. Sequenced by immunoSEQ multiplex PCR; TCRdb stores in-frame clones only, minus some. The sample shows around 140,000 clones, roughly nine tenths of them seen only once. Study results and caveats: In all cases, repertoires were sampled only after the peak T cell response. Just a handful of people given AZD1222 tested seropositive at baseline.

The sequences come from peripheral blood, collected on day 0 of AZD1222 vaccination. The chain is built from TRBV11-1 and TRBJ2-7; D gene unclear. The source of this sequence is an adult in good health. The CDR3 coding sequence is TGTGCCAGCAGCTTAGGCGTTTCCTACGAGCAGTACTTC. It translates to CASSLGVSYEQYF. Together with reference TRBV11-1 and TRBJ2-7, the CDR3 gives the full variable domain: EAEVAQSPRYKITEKSQAVAFWCDPISGHATLYWYRQILGQGPELLVQFQDESVVDDSQLPKDRFSAERLKGVDSTLKIQPAELGDSAMYLCASSLGVSYEQYFGPGTRLTVT.